What follows are 7 T cell receptor beta chains derived from one specimen sequenced in a study of blood T cell repertoires in COVID-19 (dated by TCRdb to the early 2020s). Library preparation employed the immunoSEQ multiplex PCR assay. TCRdb provides this immuneACCESS table in a form limited to in-frame rearrangements. Some clones are lacking; in checked studies, under half of them reflect an unresolved V gene, and why the rest are absent is not known. Present in this sample are about 190,000 clones, 60% to 80% of which were seen just once. Approximately 15% of the sample is taken by the ten largest. The sample taken for sequencing was peripheral blood. The receptors originated from a man in his sixties with active or convalescent COVID-19.

This clone appeared once. This chain uses TRBV7-9 with TRBJ2-7, with 12 positions matching TRBD2. V was pared by 5 bases and J by 2 bases, with 7 bases of the junction left unmatched. Germline lookup yields CDR1 SEHNR and CDR2 FQNEAQ (reference sequence). CDR3 length equals 16 residues. CDR3 coding DNA: TGTGCCAGCAGCCCACGGACTAGCGGGATCCCCTACGAGCAGTACTTC. Translation gives CASSPRTSGIPYEQYF.

V gene TRBV27 combines with J gene TRBJ2-5; tentatively, D is TRBD1 (6 bases). The ends were cut back, 6 bases at V and 1 base at J, with 21 bases in the middle. CDR1 is MNHEY and CDR2 is SMNVEV in the germline V gene (reference sequence). This CDR3 region has 17 residues. CDR3 sequence reads: CASRLLGGHLIQETQYF. For the CDR3, the DNA is TGTGCCAGCAGGCTGCTTGGGGGCCACCTAATCCAAGAGACCCAGTACTTC.

The DNA of the CDR3 is TGTGCCAGCAGTTATAGGGACAGGGGGTTGGGGGAGCAGTACTTC. Its protein is CASSYRDRGLGEQYF. The chain couples TRBV6-6 to TRBJ2-7; TRBD1 agrees at 11 bases. Losses at the gene ends were 3 bases for V and 7 bases for J; bases not matched to a gene: 8. The CDR3 runs to 15 residues. The germline V gene encodes CDR1 MNHNY and CDR2 SVGAGI (reference sequence).

The chain employs TRBV6-2 or TRBV6-3 and TRBJ1-2, with TRBD1 identical over 7 bases. This CDR3 has 14 residues. From germline, CDR1 is MNHEY and CDR2 SVGEGT. Losses at the gene ends were 5 bases for V and 4 bases for J; bases not matched to a gene: 7. This chain's CDR3 is CASSPWDSLYGYTF. The CDR3 DNA reads TGTGCCAGCAGTCCCTGGGACAGCCTCTATGGCTACACCTTC.

This rearrangement joins TRBV28 to TRBJ2-3; 7 bases line up with TRBD1. CDR3 length: 15 amino acids. The ends lost 5 bases at V and 2 bases at J; junction bases unmatched: 7. The germline gives CDR1 MDHEN, CDR2 SYDVKM. For the CDR3, the DNA is TGTGCCAGCAGTAAACCGGGACAGCTCACAGATACGCAGTATTTT. Amino acids: CASSKPGQLTDTQYF.

In its sample, this clone was seen once. This chain links TRBV5-4 with TRBJ2-3; the match to TRBD2 covers 12 bases. The germline V gene encodes CDR1 SGHNT and CDR2 YYREEE (reference sequence). The CDR3 consists of 16 residues. V was pared by 4 bases and J by 2 bases, with 5 bases of the junction left unmatched. In DNA form, the CDR3 reads TGTGCCAGCAGCGCCGGACTAGCGGGACTCACAGATACGCAGTATTTT. Translation: CASSAGLAGLTDTQYF.

V is TRBV19 and J is TRBJ2-1; the D gene is possibly TRBD1 (6 bases). This CDR3 is built from 16 residues. V lost 3 bases and J lost 2, with 14 bases in between. Germline CDR1 and CDR2: LNHDA and SQIVND (reference sequence). The CDR3 loop is CASSISRQAPYNEQFF. The DNA for the CDR3 is TGTGCCAGTAGTATCTCACGACAGGCACCCTACAATGAGCAGTTCTTC.